This T cell receptor beta chain was sequenced for a study of blood T cell repertoires in COVID-19. Study overall: Sources were T cells, B-cell-depleted T cells, or PBMCs; the material itself was cDNA or gDNA.

CDR3 length: 15 amino acids. Germline V gene lookup returns CDR1 SGHTA and CDR2 FQGTGA. V was clipped by 2 bases and J by 0 bases, with 9 bases between them. As processed by the authors: Amplification of reference gene primers was used by the study to estimate nucleated cell counts. Profiled with immunoSEQ multiplex PCR; TCRdb holds only in-frame clones, not every one. V, J and clone size were drawn from that table, and D and trimming were deduced from the DNA. The sample includes over 300,000 clones, 80% to 90% of them seen just once. Sequencing was performed on PBMCs or T cells enriched from blood (not recorded which). The genes are TRBV7-3 and TRBJ2-3; TRBD2 is a possible D gene (5 bases). The clonotype comes from a woman between 18 and 30 years old who had recovered from COVID-19. CDR3 nucleotides: TGTGCCAGCAGCTTAGACTACACTAGCACAGATACGCAGTATTTT. This translates into CASSLDYTSTDTQYF. Full variable domain (remainder filled in from reference TRBV7-3 and TRBJ2-3): GAGVSQTPSNKVTEKGKYVELRCDPISGHTALYWYRQSLGQGPEFLIYFQGTGAADDSGLPNDRFFAVRPEGSVSTLKIQRTERGDSAVYLCASSLDYTSTDTQYFGPGTRLTVL.